The 20 T cell receptor beta chains below come from one sample, sequenced in a study of blood T cells in healthy people across ages (dated by TCRdb to between 2015 and 2017). The library came from 5' RACE. The instrument was an Illumina HiSeq 2500. The second PCR ran for about 6 to 12 cycles and used a J-beta primer mix along with a sample-barcoded 5' primer. The public reads were reprocessed in TCRdb via fastp at Q25 and MiXCR, keeping in-frame beta chains. Rows matching on CDR3 protein sequence are summarized as one entry with the most common DNA and genes. The sample has 710,000 or so distinct CDR3 sequences on record, approximately 31% of them singletons. The ten largest clones take up 15% of the sample. Sequencing was performed on blood. These receptors came from a woman aged 80 or over in good health. Donor details come from another sample of the same person, matched by shared clones.

This chain links TRBV12-3 or TRBV12-4 with TRBJ2-3; 9 bases are a match to TRBD2. Trimming at V came to 6 bases and at J to 3 bases, leaving 7 bases not matched to a gene. The CDR3 runs 15 residues. The CDR3 DNA reads as TGTGCCAGCAGAGGTCCAGGACTAGCGACAGATACGCAGTATTTT. Translation gives CASRGPGLATDTQYF.

This chain links TRBV7-9 with TRBJ1-5; tentative D call: TRBD1 (6 bases). Germline CDR1 and CDR2: SEHNR and FQNEAQ (reference sequence). Trimming left V 4 bases short and J 6 bases short, with 16 bases between. This CDR3 spans 15 amino acids. The CDR3 is CASSWGGGGGQPQHF. DNA of the CDR3: TGTGCCAGCAGCTGGGGAGGGGGGGGCGGTCAGCCCCAGCATTTT.

V and J are TRBV30 and TRBJ1-2, with D perhaps TRBD1 (5 bases). Trimming shortened V by 0 bases and J by 4 bases, and 18 bases separated the two germline ends. CDR1 and CDR2 (germline): GTSNPN, SVGIG (reference sequence). This CDR3 has 16 amino acids. The CDR3: CAWSVQDFLRVYGYTF. The CDR3 DNA reads as TGTGCCTGGAGTGTACAGGATTTTCTGCGCGTCTATGGCTACACCTTC.

The rearrangement uses TRBV5-1 and TRBJ2-3; 10 bases are shared with TRBD1. The CDR3 extends over 15 amino acids. The V gene end was trimmed by 6 bases and the J gene end by 4 bases; junction bases not matched to a gene: 8. Per the germline V gene, CDR1 is SGHRS and CDR2 is YFSETQ. The CDR3 loop is CASKLGQGLADTQYF. The CDR3 DNA sequence: TGCGCCAGCAAATTGGGACAGGGGTTGGCAGATACGCAGTATTTT.

The J gene is TRBJ2-7, the V gene TRBV5-6; unclear D gene. V gave up 4 bases and J gave up 0 bases, with 11 bases separating them. The CDR3 has 14 residues. The germline V gene has CDR1 SGHDT and CDR2 YYEEEE. CDR3 nucleotides: TGTGCCAGCAGCCAAGACTCAACCTCCTACGAGCAGTACTTC. It codes for CASSQDSTSYEQYF.

This clonotype was detected a few times. This sequence joins TRBV7-6 and TRBJ1-4; D is possibly TRBD1 (5 bases). Trimming removed 1 base at V and 3 bases at J, with 9 bases between. CDR1 is SGHVS and CDR2 is FNYEAQ in the germline V gene. The CDR3 spans 15 residues. DNA for the CDR3: TGTGCCAGCAGCTTAGAGAGGGGTCCTAATGAAAAACTGTTTTTT. This sequence encodes CASSLERGPNEKLFF.

This clonotype was picked up many times. The chain uses TRBV9 and TRBJ1-4; D not resolved. Germline V gene sequence: CDR1 SGDLS, CDR2 YYNGEE. The CDR3 is made up of 14 amino acids. V shed 0 bases and J shed 4 bases, with 7 bases lying between them. This CDR3 is CASSVDGFNEKLFF. Here the CDR3 DNA reads TGTGCCAGCAGCGTAGACGGATTTAATGAAAAACTGTTTTTT.

The chain combines TRBV28 with TRBJ2-1; the match to TRBD2 covers 10 bases. Germline CDR1 MDHEN, CDR2 SYDVKM. V was pared by 5 bases and J by 5 bases, with 9 bases of the junction left unmatched. The CDR3 covers 16 residues. As DNA, the CDR3 is TGTGCCAGCAGTCCCTTAGCGGGGGGTCCCCACAATGAGCAGTTCTTC. Encoded protein: CASSPLAGGPHNEQFF. Combining the CDR3 with reference TRBV28 and TRBJ2-1 gives the whole variable domain DVKVTQSSRYLVKRTGEKVFLECVQDMDHENMFWYRQDPGLGLRLIYFSYDVKMKEKGDIPEGYSVSREKKERFSLILESASTNQTSMYLCASSPLAGGPHNEQFFGPGTRLTVL.

Points on this clonotype: This may stem from a read error, because a much larger clone lies one nucleotide away. The chain couples TRBV29-1 to TRBJ1-4; a weak D match, TRBD1 (5 bases). The CDR3 is made up of 13 amino acids. Between the trimmed V and J ends, which lost 7 bases and 4 bases, there was a span of 13 bases. Germline V gene lookup returns CDR1 SQVTM and CDR2 ANQGSEA. The CDR3 is CSAADGGNEKLFF. CDR3 sequence (DNA): TGCAGCGCCGCGGACGGGGGTAATGAAAAACTGTTTTTT.

The chain joins TRBV20-1 to TRBJ2-5; no reliable D call. V was pared by 3 bases and J by 5 bases, with 16 bases between. Germline V gene data show CDR1 as DFQATT and CDR2 as SNEGSKA (reference sequence). The CDR3 consists of 14 residues. The CDR3 nucleotides are TGCAGTGCTAGTGGAGCTAGACGAAGTGAGACCCAGTACTTC. Its translation: CSASGARRSETQYF.

Many counts were recorded for this clonotype. The V and J genes are TRBV11-2 and TRBJ2-1; 10 nucleotides line up with TRBD2. CDR1 and CDR2 (germline): SGHAT, FQNNGV. After removal of 3 bases from V and 8 bases from J, the junction contained 16 bases not matched to a gene. This CDR3 is built from 18 residues. As DNA, the CDR3 is TGTGCCAGCAGCTTTTCCCCTCTACAGCGGGGGGGAAGCCATGAGCAGTTCTTC. Translation gives CASSFSPLQRGGSHEQFF.

J is TRBJ2-7 and V is TRBV20-1; TRBD1 aligns across 8 bases. The CDR3 contains 14 residues. Unmatched junction bases numbered 10, after V lost 3 bases and J lost 6 bases. Germline CDR1 and CDR2: DFQATT and SNEGSKA (reference sequence). This chain's CDR3 is CSASGTGDRGEQYF. The CDR3 bases are TGCAGTGCTAGTGGGACGGGTGACAGGGGCGAGCAGTACTTC.

This clonotype was found many times. The rearrangement joins TRBV5-5 to TRBJ2-3; D unclear. Trimming cost V 2 bases and J 4 bases, with 8 bases left between them. This CDR3 contains 13 residues. The germline V gene encodes CDR1 SGHKS and CDR2 YYEKEE (reference sequence). The CDR3 loop is CASSFRWSDTQYF. In DNA form, the CDR3 reads TGTGCCAGCAGCTTCAGGTGGTCAGATACGCAGTATTTT.

The V and J genes are TRBV7-2 and TRBJ1-4; D is ambiguous. V lost 1 base and J 8 bases, leaving 11 bases between the germline ends. Germline V CDR1 and CDR2: SGHTA, FQGNSA. The CDR3 contains 14 residues. The CDR3 spells CASSLVPPGEKLFF. In nucleotides, the CDR3 is TGTGCCAGCAGCTTAGTTCCTCCCGGGGAAAAACTGTTTTTT.

This clonotype was recorded a few times. The gene calls are TRBV7-2 and TRBJ2-2, with 10 bases that match TRBD2. CDR1 SGHTA and CDR2 FQGNSA come from the germline V gene. Unmatched junction bases numbered 13, after V lost 2 bases and J lost 7 bases. The CDR3 is 18 residues long. In nucleotides, the CDR3 is TGTGCCAGCAGCTTATCGTCCCTACAGCGGGGGGGCCACGGGGAGCTGTTTTTT. Its translation: CASSLSSLQRGGHGELFF.

At least ten counts were recorded for this clonotype. V and J are TRBV28 and TRBJ2-3; 10 nucleotides align to TRBD2. V shed 3 bases, J shed 2 bases, and the junction held 5 bases outside the gene matches. Germline V gene data show CDR1 as MDHEN and CDR2 as SYDVKM. The CDR3 covers 16 residues. DNA of the CDR3: TGTGCCAGCAGTTTGGTCCTAGCGGGGGCCACAGATACGCAGTATTTT. As protein: CASSLVLAGATDTQYF. Supplemented by reference TRBV28 and TRBJ2-3, the full variable domain reads DVKVTQSSRYLVKRTGEKVFLECVQDMDHENMFWYRQDPGLGLRLIYFSYDVKMKEKGDIPEGYSVSREKKERFSLILESASTNQTSMYLCASSLVLAGATDTQYFGPGTRLTVL.

This clonotype was counted only a few times. With a much larger clone just one base away, this may be a read error. The J gene is TRBJ2-2, the V gene TRBV7-2, with a possible D match to TRBD2 (6 bases). The CDR3 contains 14 residues. V shed 1 base and J shed 16 bases, with 19 bases lying between them. Germline lookup yields CDR1 SGHTA and CDR2 FQGNSA. CDR3 region: CASSLESGPGGRFF. The CDR3 bases are TGTGCCAGCAGCTTAGAAAGCGGGCCCGGAGGGCGGTTTTTT.

This clonotype is a singleton in its sample. This chain joins TRBV11-3 and TRBJ2-4, with 8 bases fitting TRBD2. The CDR3 sequence is 13 residues long. Germline V CDR1 and CDR2: SGHNT, YENEEA. The ends lost 4 bases at V and 13 bases at J; junction bases unmatched: 9. The CDR3 DNA is TGTGCCAGCAGCTCGTACGGGAGGGGCGGGCAGTACTTC. Its translation: CASSSYGRGGQYF.

The table lists this clonotype with a few counts. The chain employs TRBV6-5 and TRBJ1-2; tentative D call: TRBD1 (6 bases). CDR1 and CDR2 from the germline V gene are MNHEY and SVGAGI. V shed 5 bases and J shed 8 bases, with 15 bases lying between them. CDR3 length: 13 residues. The CDR3 is CASSKSRGGGYTF. CDR3 DNA sequence: TGTGCCAGCAGTAAGAGCAGGGGAGGCGGCTACACCTTC.

This clonotype was seen a handful of times. The chain recombines TRBV30 with TRBJ1-4; no definite D call. The CDR3 totals 11 residues. V dropped 2 bases and J dropped 5 bases, with 3 bases sitting between them. Germline CDR1 GTSNPN, CDR2 SVGIG (reference sequence). DNA for the CDR3: TGTGCCTGGAGTTTAAATGAAAAACTGTTTTTT. It yields the protein CAWSLNEKLFF. The full variable domain, completed using reference TRBV30 and TRBJ1-4, is SQTIHQWPATLVQPVGSPLSLECTVEGTSNPNLYWYRQAAGRGLQLLFYSVGIGQISSEVPQNLSASRPQDRQFILSSKKLLLSDSGFYLCAWSLNEKLFFGSGTQLSVL.